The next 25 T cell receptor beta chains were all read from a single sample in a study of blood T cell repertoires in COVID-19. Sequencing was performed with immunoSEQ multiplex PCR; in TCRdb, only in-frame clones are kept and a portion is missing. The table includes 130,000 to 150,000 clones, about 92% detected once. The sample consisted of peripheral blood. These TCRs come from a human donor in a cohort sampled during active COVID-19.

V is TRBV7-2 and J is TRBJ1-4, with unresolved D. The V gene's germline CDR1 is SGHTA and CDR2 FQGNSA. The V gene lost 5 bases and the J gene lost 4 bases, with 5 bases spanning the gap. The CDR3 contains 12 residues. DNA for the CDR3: TGTGCCAGCAGCCGTAGTAATGAAAAACTGTTTTTT. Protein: CASSRSNEKLFF.

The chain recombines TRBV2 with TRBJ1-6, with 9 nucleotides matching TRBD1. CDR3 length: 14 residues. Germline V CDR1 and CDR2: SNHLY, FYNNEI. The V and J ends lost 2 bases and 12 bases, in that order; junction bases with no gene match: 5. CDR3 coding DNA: TGTGCCAGCAGTGAACGGGGACAGGGCGGACCCCTCCACTTT. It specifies CASSERGQGGPLHF.

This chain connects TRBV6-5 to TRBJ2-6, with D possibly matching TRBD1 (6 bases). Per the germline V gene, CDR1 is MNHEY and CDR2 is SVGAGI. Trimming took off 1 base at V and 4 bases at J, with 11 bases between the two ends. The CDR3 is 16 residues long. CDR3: CASSYFTGSGANVLTF. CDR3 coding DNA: TGTGCCAGCAGTTACTTCACAGGGTCCGGGGCCAACGTCCTGACTTTC.

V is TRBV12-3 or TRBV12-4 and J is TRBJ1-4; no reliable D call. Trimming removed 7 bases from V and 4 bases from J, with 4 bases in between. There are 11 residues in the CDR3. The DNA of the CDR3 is TGTGCCAGCAAACTTAATGAAAAACTGTTTTTT. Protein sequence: CASKLNEKLFF.

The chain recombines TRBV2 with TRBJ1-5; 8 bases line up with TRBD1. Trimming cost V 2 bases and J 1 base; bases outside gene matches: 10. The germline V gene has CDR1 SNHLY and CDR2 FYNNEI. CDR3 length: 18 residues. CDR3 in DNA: TGTGCCAGCAGTGAATGGGCCTGGACAGGGTCGAGCAATCAGCCCCAGCATTTT. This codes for CASSEWAWTGSSNQPQHF.

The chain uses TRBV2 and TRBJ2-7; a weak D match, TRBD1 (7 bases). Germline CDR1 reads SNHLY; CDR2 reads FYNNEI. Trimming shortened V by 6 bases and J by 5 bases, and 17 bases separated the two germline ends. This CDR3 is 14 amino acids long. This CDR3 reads CASRRRGLGDEQYF. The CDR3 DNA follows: TGTGCCAGCAGACGGAGGGGGCTCGGTGACGAGCAGTACTTC. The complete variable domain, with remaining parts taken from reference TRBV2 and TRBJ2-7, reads EPEVTQTPSHQVTQMGQEVILRCVPISNHLYFYWYRQILGQKVEFLVSFYNNEISEKSEIFDDQFSVERPDGSNFTLKIRSTKLEDSAMYFCASRRRGLGDEQYFGPGTRLTVT.

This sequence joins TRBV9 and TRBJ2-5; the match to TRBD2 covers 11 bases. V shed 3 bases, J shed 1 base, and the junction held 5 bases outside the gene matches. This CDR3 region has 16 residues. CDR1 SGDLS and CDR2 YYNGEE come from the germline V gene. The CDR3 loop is CASSAASGGLQETQYF. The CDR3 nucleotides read TGTGCCAGCAGCGCCGCTAGCGGGGGGCTCCAAGAGACCCAGTACTTC.

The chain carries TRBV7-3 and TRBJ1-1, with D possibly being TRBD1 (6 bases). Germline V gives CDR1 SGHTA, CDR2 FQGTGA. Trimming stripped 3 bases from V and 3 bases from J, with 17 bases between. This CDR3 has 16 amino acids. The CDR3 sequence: CASSLDSPAGYTEAFF. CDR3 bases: TGTGCCAGCAGCTTGGACAGCCCCGCGGGTTACACTGAAGCTTTCTTT.

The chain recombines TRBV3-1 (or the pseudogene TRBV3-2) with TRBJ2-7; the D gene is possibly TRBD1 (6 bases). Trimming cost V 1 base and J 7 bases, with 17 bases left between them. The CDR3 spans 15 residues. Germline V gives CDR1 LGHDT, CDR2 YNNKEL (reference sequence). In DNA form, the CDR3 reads TGTGCCAGCAGCCAAGCGAATAACAGGGTGTGGGAGCAGTACTTC. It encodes CASSQANNRVWEQYF.

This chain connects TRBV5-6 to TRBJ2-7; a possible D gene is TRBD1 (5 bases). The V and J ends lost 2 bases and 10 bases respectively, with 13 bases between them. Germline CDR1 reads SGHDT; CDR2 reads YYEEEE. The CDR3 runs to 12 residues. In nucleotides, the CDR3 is TGTGCCAGCAGCTTATGGACATCTACCCAGTACTTC. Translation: CASSLWTSTQYF.

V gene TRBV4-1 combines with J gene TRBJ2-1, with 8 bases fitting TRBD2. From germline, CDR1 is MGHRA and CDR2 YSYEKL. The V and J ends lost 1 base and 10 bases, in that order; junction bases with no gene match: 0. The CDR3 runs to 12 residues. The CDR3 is CASSQAGGEQFF. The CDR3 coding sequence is TGCGCCAGCAGCCAAGCGGGAGGGGAGCAGTTCTTC.

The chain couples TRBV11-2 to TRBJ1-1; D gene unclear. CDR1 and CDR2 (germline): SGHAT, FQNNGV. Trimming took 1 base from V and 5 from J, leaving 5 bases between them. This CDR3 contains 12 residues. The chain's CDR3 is CASSLVRTEAFF. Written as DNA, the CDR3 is TGTGCCAGCAGCTTAGTGAGGACTGAAGCTTTCTTT.

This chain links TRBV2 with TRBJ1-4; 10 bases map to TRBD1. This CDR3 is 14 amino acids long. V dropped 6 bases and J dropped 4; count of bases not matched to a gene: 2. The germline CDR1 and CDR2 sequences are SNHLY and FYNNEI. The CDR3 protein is CASRWDRGNEKLFF. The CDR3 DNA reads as TGTGCCAGCAGATGGGACAGGGGTAATGAAAAACTGTTTTTT.

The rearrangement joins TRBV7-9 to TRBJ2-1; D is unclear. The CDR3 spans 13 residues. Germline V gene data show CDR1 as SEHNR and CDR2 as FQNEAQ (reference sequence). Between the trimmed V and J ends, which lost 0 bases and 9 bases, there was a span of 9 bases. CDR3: CASSLAPPREQFF. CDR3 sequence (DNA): TGTGCCAGCAGCTTAGCGCCCCCGCGTGAGCAGTTCTTC.

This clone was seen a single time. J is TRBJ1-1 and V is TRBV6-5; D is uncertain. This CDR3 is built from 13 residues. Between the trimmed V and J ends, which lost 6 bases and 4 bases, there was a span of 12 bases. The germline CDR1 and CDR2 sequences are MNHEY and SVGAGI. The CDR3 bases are TGTGCCAGCAGCCGCCATCGGAGCACTGAAGCTTTCTTT. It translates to CASSRHRSTEAFF.

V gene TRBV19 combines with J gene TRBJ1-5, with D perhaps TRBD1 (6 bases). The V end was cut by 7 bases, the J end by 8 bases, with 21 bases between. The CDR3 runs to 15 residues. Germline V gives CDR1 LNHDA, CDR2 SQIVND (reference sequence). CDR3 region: CASTPLTGRREPQHF. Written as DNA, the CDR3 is TGTGCCAGTACTCCCTTGACAGGCCGTAGGGAGCCCCAGCATTTT.

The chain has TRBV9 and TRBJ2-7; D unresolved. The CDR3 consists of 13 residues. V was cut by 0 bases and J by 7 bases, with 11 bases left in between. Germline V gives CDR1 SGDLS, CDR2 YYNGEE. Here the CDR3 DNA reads TGTGCCAGCAGCGTAGGCGGTTTGAGGGAGCAGTACTTC. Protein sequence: CASSVGGLREQYF.

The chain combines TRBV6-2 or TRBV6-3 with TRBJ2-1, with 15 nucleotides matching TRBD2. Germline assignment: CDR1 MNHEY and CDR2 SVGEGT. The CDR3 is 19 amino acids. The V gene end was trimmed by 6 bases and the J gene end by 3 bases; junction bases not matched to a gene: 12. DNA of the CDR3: TGTGCCAGCAGCCGCGGACTAGCGGGGGGGCTCCGTTTCTACAATGAGCAGTTCTTC. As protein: CASSRGLAGGLRFYNEQFF.

CDR3 sequence reads: CASSRGQEKVYGYTF. As DNA, the CDR3 is TGTGCCAGCAGTCGTGGACAGGAAAAGGTCTATGGCTACACCTTC. This chain joins TRBV5-4 and TRBJ1-2; 7 nucleotides align to TRBD1. The germline V gene has CDR1 SGHNT and CDR2 YYREEE (reference sequence). The CDR3 spans 15 residues. J gave up 4 bases and V 5 bases, and 11 bases lay outside the gene matches.

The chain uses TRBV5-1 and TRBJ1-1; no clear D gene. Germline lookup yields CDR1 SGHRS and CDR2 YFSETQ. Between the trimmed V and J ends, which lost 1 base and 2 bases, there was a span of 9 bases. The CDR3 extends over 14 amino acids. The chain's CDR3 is CASSLNSFNTEAFF. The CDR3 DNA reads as TGCGCCAGCAGCTTGAATTCTTTCAACACTGAAGCTTTCTTT. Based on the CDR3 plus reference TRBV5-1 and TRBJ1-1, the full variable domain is KAGVTQTPRYLIKTRGQQVTLSCSPISGHRSVSWYQQTPGQGLQFLFEYFSETQRNKGNFPGRFSGRQFSNSRSEMNVSTLELGDSALYLCASSLNSFNTEAFFGQGTRLTVV.

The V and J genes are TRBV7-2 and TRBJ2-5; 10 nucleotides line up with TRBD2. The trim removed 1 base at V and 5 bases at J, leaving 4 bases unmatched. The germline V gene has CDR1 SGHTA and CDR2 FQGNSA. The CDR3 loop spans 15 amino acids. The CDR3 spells CASSLGAGGRETQYF. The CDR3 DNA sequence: TGTGCCAGCAGCTTAGGAGCGGGGGGGCGTGAGACCCAGTACTTC. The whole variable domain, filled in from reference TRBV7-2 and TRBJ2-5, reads GAGVSQSPSNKVTEKGKDVELRCDPISGHTALYWYRQSLGQGLEFLIYFQGNSAPDKSGLPSDRFSAERTGGSVSTLTIQRTQQEDSAVYLCASSLGAGGRETQYFGPGTRLLVL.

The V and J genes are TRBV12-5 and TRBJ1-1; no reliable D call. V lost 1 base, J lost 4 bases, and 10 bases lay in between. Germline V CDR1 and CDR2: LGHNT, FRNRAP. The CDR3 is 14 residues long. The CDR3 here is CASGLDTVGTEAFF. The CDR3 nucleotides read TGTGCTAGTGGTTTGGACACCGTTGGCACTGAAGCTTTCTTT. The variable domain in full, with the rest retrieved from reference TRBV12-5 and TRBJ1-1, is DARVTQTPRHKVTEMGQEVTMRCQPILGHNTVFWYRQTMMQGLELLAYFRNRAPLDDSGMPKDRFSAEMPDATLATLKIQPSEPRDSAVYFCASGLDTVGTEAFFGQGTRLTVV.

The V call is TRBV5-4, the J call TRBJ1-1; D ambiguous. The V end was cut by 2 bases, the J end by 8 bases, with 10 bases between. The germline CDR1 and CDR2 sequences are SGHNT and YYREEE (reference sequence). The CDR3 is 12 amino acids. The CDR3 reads CASSLPPREAFF. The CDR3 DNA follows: TGTGCCAGCAGCTTACCACCCCGGGAAGCTTTCTTT.

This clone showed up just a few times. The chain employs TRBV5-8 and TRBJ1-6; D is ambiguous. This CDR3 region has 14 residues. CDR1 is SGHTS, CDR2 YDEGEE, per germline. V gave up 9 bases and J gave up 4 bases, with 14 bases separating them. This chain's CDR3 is CATHTRGYNSPLHF. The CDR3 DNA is TGTGCCACCCATACCCGGGGTTATAATTCACCCCTCCACTTT.

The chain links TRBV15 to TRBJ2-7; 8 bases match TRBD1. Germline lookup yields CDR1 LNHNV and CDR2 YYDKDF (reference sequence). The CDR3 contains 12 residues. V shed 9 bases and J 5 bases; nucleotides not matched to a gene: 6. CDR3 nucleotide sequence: TGTGCCACAGGGACAGGCTGGGACGAGCAGTACTTC. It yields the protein CATGTGWDEQYF.